This TCR beta chain emerged from a study of T-cell memory formation after mild COVID-19. General study findings and limits: CD4+ clones that contracted lay mainly in CM and EM; CD8+ ones lay in EMRA. The study detected some responding clones in pre-infection memory, suggesting cross-reactive memory joined. Clones contracting across day 15 to 85 had a balanced CD4/CD8 profile; later expanding clones leaned CD4+.

TCRdb called the 5' RACE reads again in MiXCR, with one record for every CDR3 protein. The table records hundreds of thousands of distinct CDR3 sequences, 15% to 20% of them present only once. As for this clonotype: What it binds is unknown.

The junction had 8 bases not matched to a gene; V was cut back by 6 bases and J by 4 bases. Germline values: CDR1 SGHTA, CDR2 FQGNSA. This CDR3 has 15 amino acids. The receptor was isolated from a man aged 18 to 30 who had mild COVID-19 (a few samples of this study predate the infection). Cell type and time point are not known. This chain connects TRBV7-2 to TRBJ2-1, with 8 bases lining up with TRBD2. The specimen sequenced was PBMCs or a T cell subset sorted from them (not recorded which). In DNA form, the CDR3 reads TGTGCCAGCAGGGGGAGGCGCGGGGGGTACAATGAGCAGTTCTTC. Protein: CASRGRRGGYNEQFF.